This T cell receptor (beta chain) was profiled in a study of CD8 T cells in ankylosing spondylitis. Study-level points and caveats: Ankylosing spondylitis blood appeared to carry a characteristic TCR beta motif of seven to nine highly homologous variants.

TCRdb ran MiXCR on the 5' RACE reads and lists one entry per CDR3 protein. The data contain under 250,000 distinct CDR3 sequences, 7.3% of them singletons. As for this clonotype: Its antigen is unidentified.

The material sequenced was blood, either unsorted or a sorted T cell fraction (not recorded which). The clonotype originates from a male donor with ankylosing spondylitis.

The CDR3 sequence: CASSQEPGPSTDTQYF. CDR3 bases: TGTGCCAGCAGCCAAGAACCAGGCCCTAGCACAGATACGCAGTATTTT. The V call is TRBV14, the J call TRBJ2-3; no clear D. CDR3 length: 16 amino acids. V shed 0 bases and J shed 0 bases, with 10 bases lying between them. The germline gives CDR1 SGHDN, CDR2 FVKESK.